These 25 T cell receptor beta chains originate from one sample sequenced in a study of blood T cell repertoires in COVID-19. Assay: immunoSEQ multiplex PCR; the TCRdb copy retains only in-frame clones and omits some. There are approximately 75,000 clones in the sample; more than 65% occur only once, and approximately 20% lies in the top ten. Sequenced material: peripheral blood. Receptors were obtained from a woman in her forties or fifties with acute or convalescent COVID-19.

The chain links TRBV7-9 to TRBJ1-4; D not certain. V shed 3 bases and J shed 6 bases, with 23 bases lying between them. Per the germline V gene, CDR1 is SEHNR and CDR2 is FQNEAQ (reference sequence). The CDR3 is made up of 18 amino acids. The CDR3 region is CASSFALGRGSADEKLFF. The CDR3 DNA follows: TGTGCCAGCAGCTTCGCTTTGGGTCGGGGATCGGCCGATGAAAAACTGTTTTTT.

The genes are TRBV6-6 and TRBJ2-3, with TRBD1 matching 7 bases. Losses at the gene ends were 2 bases for V and 0 bases for J; bases not matched to a gene: 5. The CDR3 contains 16 residues. The V gene's germline CDR1 is MNHNY and CDR2 SVGAGI (reference sequence). The CDR3 DNA sequence: TGTGCCAGCAGTTACCTGAGACAGGGTAGCACAGATACGCAGTATTTT. It is translated as CASSYLRQGSTDTQYF.

CDR3 loop: CASAPFSGPYEQYF. The CDR3 DNA follows: TGTGCCAGCGCTCCTTTTTCAGGGCCCTACGAGCAGTACTTC. The chain links TRBV7-2 to TRBJ2-7; maybe TRBD1 (5 bases). The V end was cut by 8 bases, the J end by 2 bases, with 16 bases between. CDR3 length equals 14 residues. Germline CDR1 reads SGHTA; CDR2 reads FQGNSA.

This chain joins TRBV14 and TRBJ2-1, with 9 bases aligning to TRBD1. Trimming removed 5 bases from V and 9 bases from J; junction bases left unmatched: 8. CDR1 is SGHDN and CDR2 is FVKESK in the germline V gene. The CDR3 is 14 residues long. The DNA of the CDR3 is TGTGCCAGCAGCACCCGACAGGGGGGAGGTGAGCAGTTCTTC. It encodes CASSTRQGGGEQFF.

This chain uses TRBV7-2 with TRBJ2-1; possibly TRBD2 for D (6 bases). V was trimmed by 5 bases and J by 12 bases, leaving 20 bases between them. CDR1 is SGHTA, CDR2 FQGNSA, per germline. The CDR3 consists of 14 residues. CDR3 sequence: CASSETDWGLGQFF. Written as DNA, the CDR3 is TGTGCCAGCAGCGAAACGGACTGGGGACTTGGGCAGTTCTTC. The full variable domain, with the rest looked up from reference TRBV7-2 and TRBJ2-1, is GAGVSQSPSNKVTEKGKDVELRCDPISGHTALYWYRQSLGQGLEFLIYFQGNSAPDKSGLPSDRFSAERTGGSVSTLTIQRTQQEDSAVYLCASSETDWGLGQFFGPGTRLTVL.

The V gene is TRBV7-3, the J gene TRBJ2-1; D is perhaps TRBD2 (6 bases). V gave up 5 bases and J gave up 7 bases, with 21 bases separating them. Germline lookup yields CDR1 SGHTA and CDR2 FQGTGA. The CDR3 is 16 residues long. This chain's CDR3 is CASSPFSGGAGNEQFF. CDR3 in DNA: TGTGCCAGCAGCCCCTTTTCGGGCGGGGCCGGGAATGAGCAGTTCTTC. The variable domain in full, with the rest retrieved from reference TRBV7-3 and TRBJ2-1, is GAGVSQTPSNKVTEKGKYVELRCDPISGHTALYWYRQSLGQGPEFLIYFQGTGAADDSGLPNDRFFAVRPEGSVSTLKIQRTERGDSAVYLCASSPFSGGAGNEQFFGPGTRLTVL.

In its sample, this clone was seen once. The chain couples TRBV19 to TRBJ1-1; tentative D call: TRBD1 (6 bases). The CDR3 is 16 residues long. V lost 4 bases, J lost 3 bases, and 18 bases lay in between. Looked up from germline, CDR1 is LNHDA and CDR2 is SQIVND (reference sequence). CDR3 amino acids: CASSTSLWTDYTEAFF. In nucleotides, the CDR3 is TGTGCCAGTAGTACCTCCCTATGGACAGACTACACTGAAGCTTTCTTT.

This chain joins TRBV7-2 and TRBJ1-3, with D unresolved. V dropped 5 bases and J dropped 0 bases, with 5 bases sitting between them. Germline V gene data show CDR1 as SGHTA and CDR2 as FQGNSA. The CDR3 loop spans 13 amino acids. In DNA, the CDR3 is TGTGCCAGCAGCGCTATCTCTGGAAACACCATATATTTT. This encodes CASSAISGNTIYF.

The chain carries TRBV10-3 and TRBJ1-2; TRBD1 aligns across 9 bases. J gave up 8 bases and V 3 bases, and 7 bases lay outside the gene matches. Germline lookup yields CDR1 ENHRY and CDR2 SYGVKD. The CDR3 runs to 14 residues. CDR3 in DNA: TGTGCCATCAGTGATCACGGGACAGGGAAGGGCTACACCTTC. Translated, it gives CAISDHGTGKGYTF.

The chain is built from TRBV10-3 and TRBJ2-3, with a tentative D call TRBD2 (5 bases). Per the germline V gene, CDR1 is ENHRY and CDR2 is SYGVKD. This CDR3 has 15 residues. Trimming stripped 7 bases from V and 3 bases from J, with 17 bases between. The CDR3 DNA follows: TGTGCCATCACCCCGGCGGGCGGTGGGACAGATACGCAGTATTTT. It specifies CAITPAGGGTDTQYF.

This chain links TRBV6-5 with TRBJ1-1, with D possibly TRBD1 on 6 matching bases. From germline, CDR1 is MNHEY and CDR2 SVGAGI. The CDR3 spans 16 residues. V was trimmed by 0 bases and J by 3 bases, leaving 14 bases between them. The CDR3: CASSYSQPGQYTEAFF. For the CDR3, the DNA is TGTGCCAGCAGTTACTCCCAGCCGGGACAATACACTGAAGCTTTCTTT.

The chain joins TRBV29-1 to TRBJ2-6; D is undetermined. Trimming took 3 bases from V and 4 from J, leaving 10 bases between them. CDR1 and CDR2 (germline): SQVTM, ANQGSEA. The CDR3 spans 14 residues. The CDR3 DNA reads as TGCAGCGTTGACGCAGGTTTCGGGGCCAACGTCCTGACTTTC. Protein: CSVDAGFGANVLTF.

The chain joins TRBV12-3 or TRBV12-4 to TRBJ2-1; unclear D gene. Trimming took off 7 bases at V and 8 bases at J, with 9 bases between the two ends. The CDR3 contains 11 residues. The CDR3 sequence is CASTLLDEQFF. The DNA for the CDR3 is TGTGCCAGCACCCTATTGGATGAGCAGTTCTTC.

The chain links TRBV30 to TRBJ1-5; weak D call: TRBD1 (5 bases). The CDR3 covers 14 residues. Germline CDR1 GTSNPN, CDR2 SVGIG (reference sequence). Between the trimmed V and J ends, which lost 0 bases and 1 base, there was a span of 7 bases. This chain's CDR3 is CAWSVGVSNQPQHF. DNA for the CDR3: TGTGCCTGGAGTGTAGGGGTGAGCAATCAGCCCCAGCATTTT. Looking up the rest from reference TRBV30 and TRBJ1-5 gives the full variable domain: SQTIHQWPATLVQPVGSPLSLECTVEGTSNPNLYWYRQAAGRGLQLLFYSVGIGQISSEVPQNLSASRPQDRQFILSSKKLLLSDSGFYLCAWSVGVSNQPQHFGDGTRLSIL.

V and J are TRBV14 and TRBJ1-6; possible D gene TRBD1, 5 bases. This CDR3 spans 15 amino acids. Trimming cost V 3 bases and J 7 bases, with 13 bases left between them. Germline CDR1 and CDR2: SGHDN and FVKESK. CDR3 sequence (DNA): TGTGCCAGCAGCCAGGTGGGACTCCTCAATTCACCCCTCCACTTT. Translation gives CASSQVGLLNSPLHF. Looking up the rest from reference TRBV14 and TRBJ1-6 gives the full variable domain: EAGVTQFPSHSVIEKGQTVTLRCDPISGHDNLYWYRRVMGKEIKFLLHFVKESKQDESGMPNNRFLAERTGGTYSTLKVQPAELEDSGVYFCASSQVGLLNSPLHFGNGTRLTVT.

The chain couples TRBV4-2 to TRBJ2-7; D unresolved. With 3 bases removed from V and 5 bases from J, the gap between germline ends came to 17 bases. The CDR3 contains 15 residues. CDR1 LGHNA and CDR2 YNFKEQ come from the germline V gene. In DNA form, the CDR3 reads TGTGCCAGCAGCCAGCGCCCCGAAGTTCGAGACGAGCAGTACTTC. Encoded protein: CASSQRPEVRDEQYF.

The CDR3 sequence is CASSTFRGNEKLFF. The CDR3 DNA reads as TGTGCCAGCAGTACCTTTAGGGGGAATGAAAAACTGTTTTTT. The V gene is TRBV28, the J gene TRBJ1-4; D possibly corresponds to TRBD1 (6 bases). The CDR3 spans 14 residues. V was shortened by 5 bases and J by 5 bases, with 12 bases between the two germline ends. The germline V gene has CDR1 MDHEN and CDR2 SYDVKM.

The rearrangement uses TRBV4-3 and TRBJ2-1; TRBD2 might be the D (5 bases). Germline CDR1 LGHNA, CDR2 YSLEER. CDR3 length: 15 residues. Trimming took off 0 bases at V and 4 bases at J, with 10 bases between the two ends. Written as DNA, the CDR3 is TGCGCCAGCAGCCAAGATACTAGTACTTACAATGAGCAGTTCTTC. It yields the protein CASSQDTSTYNEQFF.

This chain joins TRBV7-6 and TRBJ2-7, with 7 bases matching TRBD2. The CDR3 covers 13 residues. V lost 5 bases to trimming and J lost 7 bases; unmatched junction nucleotides: 8. The germline CDR1 and CDR2 sequences are SGHVS and FNYEAQ. The CDR3 DNA reads TGTGCCAGCAGCCTGGGGGGGGACGGGGAGCAGTACTTC. Translating gives CASSLGGDGEQYF.

This chain joins TRBV28 and TRBJ1-3; 9 bases fit TRBD1. In germline, CDR1 is MDHEN, CDR2 SYDVKM. V lost 3 bases, J lost 0 bases, and 12 bases stayed unmatched. This CDR3 contains 19 residues. For the CDR3, the DNA is TGTGCCAGCAGTTTTATGATTAAGCGGGACAGGGACTCTGGAAACACCATATATTTT. It codes for CASSFMIKRDRDSGNTIYF.

This chain links TRBV7-6 with TRBJ2-7, with 10 bases aligning to TRBD1. J lost 2 bases, V lost 1 base, and 5 bases had no gene match. The CDR3 is 16 residues long. Germline values: CDR1 SGHVS, CDR2 FNYEAQ. CDR3 coding DNA: TGTGCCAGCAGCTTAGTCCCGGGACAGGGGACCTACGAGCAGTACTTC. Its protein is CASSLVPGQGTYEQYF.

This chain joins TRBV2 and TRBJ1-5; a possible D gene is TRBD1 (6 bases). Trimming took off 6 bases at V and 4 bases at J, with 16 bases between the two ends. CDR3 size: 15 residues. CDR1 SNHLY and CDR2 FYNNEI come from the germline V gene. The CDR3: CASSDRWGFNQPQHF. The CDR3 nucleotides are TGTGCCAGCAGCGACAGGTGGGGATTTAATCAGCCCCAGCATTTT. Variable domain in full (rest from reference TRBV2 and TRBJ1-5): EPEVTQTPSHQVTQMGQEVILRCVPISNHLYFYWYRQILGQKVEFLVSFYNNEISEKSEIFDDQFSVERPDGSNFTLKIRSTKLEDSAMYFCASSDRWGFNQPQHFGDGTRLSIL.

This clone was observed a few times. The chain links TRBV5-6 to TRBJ2-5, with 7 bases matching TRBD2. Germline CDR1 SGHDT, CDR2 YYEEEE. Trimming removed 2 bases from V and 2 bases from J; junction bases left unmatched: 6. This CDR3 is built from 15 residues. The CDR3 region has the DNA TGTGCCAGCAGCTTTGTTGGGGGGGAACAAGAGACCCAGTACTTC. Translated, it gives CASSFVGGEQETQYF. Based on the CDR3 plus reference TRBV5-6 and TRBJ2-5, the full variable domain is DAGVTQSPTHLIKTRGQQVTLRCSPKSGHDTVSWYQQALGQGPQFIFQYYEEEERQRGNFPDRFSGHQFPNYSSELNVNALLLGDSALYLCASSFVGGEQETQYFGPGTRLLVL.

The rearrangement links TRBV4-1 to TRBJ1-2, with TRBD1 matching over 10 bases. The CDR3 consists of 14 residues. The V and J ends lost 5 bases and 10 bases, in that order; junction bases with no gene match: 10. Germline V CDR1 and CDR2: MGHRA, YSYEKL. The CDR3 spells CASSNRDRGIFYTF. The CDR3 DNA sequence: TGCGCCAGCAGCAACCGGGACAGGGGAATTTTCTACACCTTC.

This rearrangement joins TRBV28 to TRBJ2-6; D is perhaps TRBD1 (5 bases). Germline V CDR1 and CDR2: MDHEN, SYDVKM. The V gene lost 6 bases and the J gene lost 3 bases, with 12 bases spanning the gap. CDR3 length: 15 residues. In nucleotides, the CDR3 is TGTGCCAGCAGCAGTTCAGGGAATGGGGCCAACGTCCTGACTTTC. It yields the protein CASSSSGNGANVLTF.